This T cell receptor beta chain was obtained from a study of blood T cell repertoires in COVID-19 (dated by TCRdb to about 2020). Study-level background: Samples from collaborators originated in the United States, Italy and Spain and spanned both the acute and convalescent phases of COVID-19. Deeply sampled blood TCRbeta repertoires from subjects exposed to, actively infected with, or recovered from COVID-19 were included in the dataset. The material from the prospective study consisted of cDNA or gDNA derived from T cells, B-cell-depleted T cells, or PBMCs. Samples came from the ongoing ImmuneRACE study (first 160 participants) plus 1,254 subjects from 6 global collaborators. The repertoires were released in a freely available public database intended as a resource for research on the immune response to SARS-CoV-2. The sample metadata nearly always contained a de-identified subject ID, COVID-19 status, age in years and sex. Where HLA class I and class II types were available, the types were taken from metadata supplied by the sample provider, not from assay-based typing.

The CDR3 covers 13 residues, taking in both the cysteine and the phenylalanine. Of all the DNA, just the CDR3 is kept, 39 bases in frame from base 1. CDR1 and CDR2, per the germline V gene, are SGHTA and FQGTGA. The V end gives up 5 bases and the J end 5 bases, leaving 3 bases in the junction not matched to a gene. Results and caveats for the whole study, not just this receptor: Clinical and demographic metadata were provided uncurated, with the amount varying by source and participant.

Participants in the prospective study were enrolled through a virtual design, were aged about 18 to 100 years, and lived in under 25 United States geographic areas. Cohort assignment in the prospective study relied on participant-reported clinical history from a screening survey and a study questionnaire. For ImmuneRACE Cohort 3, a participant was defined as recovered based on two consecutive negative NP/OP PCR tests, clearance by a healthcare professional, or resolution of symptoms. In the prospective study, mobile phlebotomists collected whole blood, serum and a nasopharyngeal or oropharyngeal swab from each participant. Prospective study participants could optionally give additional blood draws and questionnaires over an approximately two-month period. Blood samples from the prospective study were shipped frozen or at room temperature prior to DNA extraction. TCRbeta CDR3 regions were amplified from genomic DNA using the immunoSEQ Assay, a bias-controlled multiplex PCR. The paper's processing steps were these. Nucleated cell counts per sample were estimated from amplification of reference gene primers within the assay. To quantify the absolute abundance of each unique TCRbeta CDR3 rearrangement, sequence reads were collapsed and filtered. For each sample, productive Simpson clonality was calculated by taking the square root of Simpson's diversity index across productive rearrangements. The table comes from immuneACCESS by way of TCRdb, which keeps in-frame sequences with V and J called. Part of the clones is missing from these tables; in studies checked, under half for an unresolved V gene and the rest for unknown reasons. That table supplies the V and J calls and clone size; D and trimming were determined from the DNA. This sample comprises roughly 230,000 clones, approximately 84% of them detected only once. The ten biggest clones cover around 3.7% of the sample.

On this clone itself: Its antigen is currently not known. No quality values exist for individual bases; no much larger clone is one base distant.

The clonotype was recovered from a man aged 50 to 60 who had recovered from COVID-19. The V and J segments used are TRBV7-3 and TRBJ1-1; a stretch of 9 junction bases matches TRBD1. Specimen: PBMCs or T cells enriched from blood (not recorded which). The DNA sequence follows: TGTGCCAGCAGCCGACAGGGGGGGACTGAAGCTTTCTTT. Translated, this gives CASSRQGGTEAFF.